Presented here are 20 T cell receptor beta chains from one specimen sequenced in a study of spatial heterogeneity in lung cancer. Noted time point: sample taken at primary tumor resection. Whole RNA from tumor, nontumor lung or frozen PBMC was sequenced unsorted. TCRdb re-analysed the 5' RACE reads in MiXCR, keeping a single row per CDR3 protein. The top ten hold 25% of the sample, which has roughly 25,000 distinct CDR3 sequences, 9.5% to 15% seen once. The sequences come from PBMCs, collected at surgery. These TCRs come from a female donor with early-stage non-small cell lung cancer.

The genes are TRBV9 and TRBJ1-6; D gene uncertain. Germline V gene sequence: CDR1 SGDLS, CDR2 YYNGEE. Trimming removed 0 bases at V and 15 bases at J, with 19 bases between. The CDR3 has 15 residues. CDR3 nucleotides: TGTGCCAGCAGCGTAGAAACGGTTCCTTCTGGGTACCTCCACTTT. Residues: CASSVETVPSGYLHF.

This clonotype appeared many times. V usage is TRBV4-2 and J usage is TRBJ2-7, with D uncertain. Germline CDR1 LGHNA, CDR2 YNFKEQ. This CDR3 has 14 residues. V lost 4 bases, J lost 3 bases, and 13 bases lay in between. CDR3 residues: CASSPHGSSYEQYF. CDR3 coding DNA: TGTGCCAGCAGCCCTCACGGCAGCAGCTACGAGCAGTACTTC.

V is TRBV6-6 and J is TRBJ2-7; the D is unclear. The CDR3 length is 13 residues. V lost 4 bases and J 5 bases, leaving 12 bases between the germline ends. The germline CDR1 and CDR2 sequences are MNHNY and SVGAGI (reference sequence). The chain's CDR3 is CASSLYSYHEQYV. The CDR3 bases are TGTGCCAGCAGTTTATACTCCTACCACGAGCAGTACGTC.

This clonotype was observed many times. The chain uses TRBV4-3 and TRBJ2-3; either TRBD1 or TRBD2 may fit D (6 bases each). This CDR3 is 16 amino acids long. Between the trimmed V and J ends, which lost 4 bases and 0 bases, there was a span of 14 bases. The germline CDR1 and CDR2 sequences are LGHNA and YSLEER. This CDR3 reads CASSRGAQGSTDTQYF. The CDR3 bases are TGCGCCAGCAGCCGGGGGGCCCAGGGGAGCACAGATACGCAGTATTTT.

This clonotype was observed many times. Written as DNA, the CDR3 is TGTGCCAGCAGCTTCAGGACTAGGCAAGAGACCCAGTACTTC. Residues: CASSFRTRQETQYF. The chain employs TRBV5-6 and TRBJ2-5; the match to TRBD2 covers 7 bases. The CDR3 runs to 14 residues. V dropped 2 bases and J dropped 2; count of bases not matched to a gene: 3. Germline V lookup: CDR1 SGHDT, CDR2 YYEEEE.

This clonotype has a count of ten or more. The rearrangement joins TRBV7-2 to TRBJ1-1; TRBD1 might be the D (5 bases). This CDR3 has 15 residues. CDR1 is SGHTA and CDR2 is FQGNSA in the germline V gene. The V and J ends lost 6 bases and 6 bases respectively, with 20 bases between them. The CDR3 protein is CASRLRWEGSAEAFF. The CDR3 DNA reads TGTGCCAGCAGACTCCGGTGGGAGGGGTCGGCTGAAGCTTTCTTT.

This clonotype was recorded many times. V usage is TRBV18 and J usage is TRBJ2-1; tentatively, D is TRBD2 (6 bases). The germline V gene has CDR1 KGHSH and CDR2 LQKENI. This CDR3 region has 14 residues. With 6 bases removed from V and 6 bases from J, the gap between germline ends came to 15 bases. The CDR3 reads CASSLGTLSNEQFF. Written as DNA, the CDR3 is TGTGCCAGCTCGCTCGGGACTCTCTCCAATGAGCAGTTCTTC.

The chain links TRBV9 to TRBJ2-1; TRBD2 agrees at 8 bases. The V gene end was trimmed by 0 bases and the J gene end by 4 bases; junction bases not matched to a gene: 9. Germline CDR1 and CDR2: SGDLS and YYNGEE. The CDR3 extends over 17 amino acids. The CDR3 DNA sequence: TGTGCCAGCAGCGTAGGATCACTAGCGGCAAATTACAATGAGCAGTTCTTC. It specifies CASSVGSLAANYNEQFF.

The chain is built from TRBV24-1 and TRBJ1-3; the match to TRBD1 covers 10 bases. The CDR3 consists of 20 residues. The germline V gene has CDR1 KGHDR and CDR2 SFDVKD. J gave up 4 bases and V 4 bases, and 18 bases lay outside the gene matches. In nucleotides, the CDR3 is TGTGCCACCAGTGACCTAGGGGCTCGGACGACAGGGGGCTTCGGAAACACCATATATTTT. It is translated as CATSDLGARTTGGFGNTIYF.

This clonotype was observed a few times. In nucleotides, the CDR3 is TGCGCCAGCAGACAGGCGGGAGATACCGGGGAGCTGTTTTTT. Amino acids: CASRQAGDTGELFF. The chain combines TRBV10-2 with TRBJ2-2; 7 bases agree with TRBD2. The CDR3 is 14 residues long. CDR1 WSHSY and CDR2 SAAADI come from the germline V gene. With V trimmed by 6 bases and J by 5 bases, 6 bases remained unmatched.

This rearrangement joins TRBV7-2 to TRBJ2-7; TRBD1 aligns across 8 bases. The trim removed 5 bases at V and 1 base at J, leaving 13 bases unmatched. Germline V gene lookup returns CDR1 SGHTA and CDR2 FQGNSA. The CDR3 consists of 17 residues. The CDR3 region is CASSVPGTGNKSYEQYV. The CDR3 DNA follows: TGTGCCAGCAGCGTTCCCGGGACAGGTAATAAATCCTACGAGCAGTACGTC.

The gene calls are TRBV6-6 and TRBJ1-3; no reliable D call. The germline V gene encodes CDR1 MNHNY and CDR2 SVGAGI (reference sequence). V was pared by 7 bases and J by 1 base, with 2 bases between. This CDR3 has 11 residues. For the CDR3, the DNA is TGTGCCAGCACATCTGGAAACACCATATATTTT. Its translation: CASTSGNTIYF.

This clonotype was recorded many times. V is TRBV27 and J is TRBJ1-2; TRBD1 is a possible D gene (6 bases). CDR1 and CDR2 (germline): MNHEY, SMNVEV (reference sequence). The CDR3 is 15 amino acids. V lost 5 bases and J 2 bases, leaving 15 bases between the germline ends. CDR3 region: CASSQSGTMNYGYTF. The CDR3 nucleotides read TGTGCCAGCAGTCAGTCCGGGACAATGAACTATGGCTACACCTTC.

There are many counts of this clonotype. The CDR3 DNA sequence: TGTGCCAGCAGTTCACCATCAACAGGGTATCAGCCCCAGCATTTT. Translated: CASSSPSTGYQPQHF. This chain connects TRBV28 to TRBJ1-5; D perhaps matches TRBD1 (6 bases). The germline gives CDR1 MDHEN, CDR2 SYDVKM. The V end lost 4 bases, the J end lost 5 bases, and 15 bases lay between the germline ends. The CDR3 is made up of 15 amino acids.

The J gene is TRBJ2-3, the V gene TRBV7-9, with D hard to call. CDR1 is SEHNR, CDR2 FQNEAQ, per germline (reference sequence). Trimming cost V 2 bases and J 5 bases, with 8 bases left between them. The CDR3 extends over 13 amino acids. In DNA form, the CDR3 reads TGTGCCAGCAGCTTATCGCACATAGATACGCAGTATTTT. Translated, it gives CASSLSHIDTQYF.

The V and J genes are TRBV12-3 or TRBV12-4 and TRBJ1-1; a possible D gene is TRBD1 (6 bases). The CDR3 contains 14 residues. Deletions cut 5 bases from V and 3 bases from J, with 13 bases between. The chain's CDR3 is CASSRLGGYTEAFF. The CDR3 coding sequence is TGTGCCAGCAGTCGACTTGGGGGCTACACTGAAGCTTTCTTT.

This clonotype was counted ten times or more. The V call is TRBV12-3 or TRBV12-4, the J call TRBJ2-7, with 7 bases that match TRBD2. CDR3 size: 13 residues. Germline trimming cut 7 bases from V and 2 bases from J; bases unmatched to any gene: 5. Written as DNA, the CDR3 is TGTGCCAGCAAGGGAGCGGGACCCTACGAGCAGTACTTC. It encodes CASKGAGPYEQYF.

This clonotype was found many times. This chain connects TRBV18 to TRBJ2-7; 8 bases are shared with TRBD1. This CDR3 spans 15 amino acids. J gave up 3 bases and V 4 bases, and 8 bases lay outside the gene matches. Germline CDR1 is KGHSH and CDR2 is LQKENI. The DNA of the CDR3 is TGTGCCAGCTCACGACCGGGACAGGTGAACTACGAGCAGTACTTC. Translated, it gives CASSRPGQVNYEQYF.

In this sample, this clonotype turned up many times. The chain couples TRBV4-3 to TRBJ1-4; possibly TRBD1 for D (5 bases). The germline V and J ends were trimmed by 0 bases and 10 bases, with 12 bases remaining between them. Germline V gene lookup returns CDR1 LGHNA and CDR2 YSLEER. The CDR3 loop spans 14 amino acids. The CDR3 region is CASSQDQGTGKLFF. CDR3 DNA sequence: TGCGCCAGCAGCCAAGATCAGGGAACGGGAAAACTGTTTTTT.

This clonotype was detected many times. The chain links TRBV9 to TRBJ2-1; D possibly corresponds to TRBD1 (5 bases). Per germline, CDR1 SGDLS and CDR2 YYNGEE. Trimming stripped 0 bases from V and 4 bases from J, with 8 bases between. The CDR3 length is 14 residues. CDR3 sequence (DNA): TGTGCCAGCAGCGTAGGGAAGGGGTACAATGAGCAGTTCTTC. Its translation is CASSVGKGYNEQFF.